One sample yielded the 8 T cell receptor beta chains listed below, sequenced in a study of T cell repertoires in cytomegalovirus infection. These receptors are not linked to any known antigen. TCRdb re-called the reads through MiXCR, storing one row per CDR3 protein. The sample records roughly 990,000 distinct CDR3 sequences, approximately 31% being singletons. The source material was cultured CD8+ T cells from PBMCs, sampled from culture after CMV antigen stimulation. These TCRs come from a human donor in good health (CMV status not recorded). Some clones in this sample may be carry-over from other donors' samples.

This clonotype was counted only a few times. This rearrangement joins TRBV7-6 to TRBJ2-2; D is possibly TRBD2 (7 bases). Germline V gene lookup returns CDR1 SGHVS and CDR2 FNYEAQ. The CDR3 has 15 amino acids. V dropped 2 bases and J dropped 5 bases, with 12 bases sitting between them. The CDR3 is CASSLFGGTTGELFF. The CDR3 coding sequence is TGTGCCAGCAGCTTATTCGGGGGGACAACCGGGGAGCTGTTTTTT.

The rearrangement uses TRBV20-1 and TRBJ1-4; D is undetermined. V was shortened by 6 bases and J by 0 bases, with 17 bases between the two germline ends. This CDR3 has 16 residues. Looked up from germline, CDR1 is DFQATT and CDR2 is SNEGSKA (reference sequence). The DNA for the CDR3 is TGCAGTGCGGACCTAGGGCCCGGATCAACTAATGAAAAACTGTTTTTT. This sequence encodes CSADLGPGSTNEKLFF.

This clonotype has more than one count but fewer than ten. CDR3 in DNA: TGCGCCAGCAGCCAAGATATGGAGTACGAGCAGTACTTC. This codes for CASSQDMEYEQYF. The chain is built from TRBV4-1 and TRBJ2-7; no clear D. Germline values: CDR1 MGHRA, CDR2 YSYEKL. The length of the CDR3 is 13 residues. The V end lost 0 bases, the J end lost 4 bases, and 7 bases lay between the germline ends.

This clonotype was detected a few times. V is TRBV12-3 or TRBV12-4 and J is TRBJ2-3; no clear D. The V and J ends lost 5 bases and 2 bases respectively, with 17 bases between them. The CDR3 spans 16 residues. The CDR3 spells CASSLLQVPPTDTQYF. The DNA for the CDR3 is TGTGCCAGCAGTCTGCTCCAAGTACCCCCCACAGATACGCAGTATTTT.

Note on this clonotype: Possible read error: a much larger clone is one base away. This CDR3 reads CASSISEAGGPGYEQFF. The CDR3 DNA reads as TGTGCCAGCAGCATAAGTGAAGCGGGGGGGCCTGGTTATGAGCAGTTCTTC. The V call is TRBV7-8, the J call TRBJ2-1, with 10 nucleotides matching TRBD2. The germline gives CDR1 SGHVS, CDR2 FQNEAQ. This CDR3 is 17 amino acids long. Trimming cost V 5 bases and J 8 bases; bases outside gene matches: 15. The variable domain in full, completed from reference TRBV7-8 and TRBJ2-1, reads GAGVSQSPRYKVAKRGQDVALRCDPISGHVSLFWYQQALGQGPEFLTYFQNEAQLDKSGLPSDRFFAERPEGSVSTLKIQRTQQEDSAVYLCASSISEAGGPGYEQFFGPGTRLTVL.

Many counts were recorded for this clonotype. V gene TRBV7-6 combines with J gene TRBJ2-1; TRBD2 might be the D (6 bases). The V end was cut by 4 bases, the J end by 7 bases, with 20 bases between. The CDR3 has 16 amino acids. CDR1 SGHVS and CDR2 FNYEAQ come from the germline V gene. The CDR3 region has the DNA TGTGCCAGCAGCTACCGCAGCGGCGGGGTGAGGAATGAGCAGTTCTTC. Protein sequence: CASSYRSGGVRNEQFF.

The rearrangement joins TRBV27 to TRBJ1-5; 9 bases fit TRBD1. This CDR3 is 15 amino acids long. The germline gives CDR1 MNHEY, CDR2 SMNVEV (reference sequence). With 5 bases clipped from V and 1 base from J, the junction kept 3 bases outside the gene matches. CDR3 bases: TGTGCCAGCAGTGCGGACAGGGGAAGCAATCAGCCCCAGCATTTT. The encoded protein is CASSADRGSNQPQHF.

The genes are TRBV10-3 and TRBJ1-2; D is possibly TRBD1 (5 bases). The CDR3 spans 11 residues. Deletions cut 10 bases from V and 2 bases from J, with 8 bases between. The germline V gene has CDR1 ENHRY and CDR2 SYGVKD. CDR3 nucleotides: TGTGCCACCGAGGGGAACTATGGCTACACCTTC. Translated: CATEGNYGYTF.